The 3 T cell receptor beta chains reported below all come from one sample, sequenced in a study of T cell responses to AZD1222 COVID-19 vaccine. Clones were read by immunoSEQ multiplex PCR, and TCRdb kept only the in-frame ones, dropping some. The table includes approximately 160,000 clones, 90% detected once. The sample consisted of peripheral blood, taken on day 0 of AZD1222 vaccination. These receptors all come from an adult in good health.

The chain is built from TRBV2 and TRBJ2-5; 7 positions match TRBD2. Germline CDR1 is SNHLY and CDR2 is FYNNEI. J gave up 3 bases and V 6 bases, and 7 bases lay outside the gene matches. The CDR3 is 14 residues long. CDR3 in amino acids: CASRESGEKETQYF. The DNA for the CDR3 is TGTGCCAGCAGAGAAAGCGGGGAAAAAGAGACCCAGTACTTC.

This clone has more than one count but fewer than ten. The chain has TRBV6-2 or TRBV6-3 and TRBJ2-2; tentatively, D is TRBD2 (6 bases). The CDR3 length is 15 residues. The V end was cut by 5 bases, the J end by 2 bases, with 12 bases between. Germline CDR1 is MNHEY and CDR2 is SVGEGT. The CDR3 sequence: CASSILTSNTGELFF. In DNA form, the CDR3 reads TGTGCCAGCAGTATCCTCACTAGCAACACCGGGGAGCTGTTTTTT.

This chain links TRBV7-3 with TRBJ2-3; no clear D gene. Germline CDR1 is SGHTA and CDR2 is FQGTGA. The CDR3 has 13 amino acids. Trimming took off 1 base at V and 8 bases at J, with 10 bases between the two ends. CDR3 protein: CASSLMALGTQYF. Here the CDR3 DNA reads TGTGCCAGCAGCTTAATGGCTCTCGGTACGCAGTATTTT. Drawing the rest from reference TRBV7-3 and TRBJ2-3, the complete variable domain is GAGVSQTPSNKVTEKGKYVELRCDPISGHTALYWYRQSLGQGPEFLIYFQGTGAADDSGLPNDRFFAVRPEGSVSTLKIQRTERGDSAVYLCASSLMALGTQYFGPGTRLTVL.